These T cell receptor beta chains were read from a single sample in a study of T-cell memory formation after mild COVID-19. TCRdb processed the 5' RACE reads anew with MiXCR; each CDR3 protein has one entry. Of some 150,000 distinct CDR3 sequences in the sample, 14% to 15% were seen once. The specimen was PBMCs or a T cell subset sorted from them (not recorded which). The origin of the receptors is an adult woman who had mild COVID-19 (a few samples of this study predate the infection). Cell type and time point are not known. Each CDR3 is given with its conserved first and last residue. A D gene is named only where the DNA matches it firmly. The listing skips clone size in some rows; elsewhere it reads once, few, many or a size class.

abundance: few; d_gene: NA; v_gene: TRBV7-3; j_gene: TRBJ2-5; CDR3aa: CASSLRLRRTAWETQYF; CDR3nt: TGTGCCAGCAGCTTAAGGCTACGAAGGACAGCTTGGGAGACCCAGTACTTC
abundance: few; d_gene: TRBD1; v_gene: TRBV20-1; j_gene: TRBJ1-1; CDR3aa: CSARERTGGDLNTEAFF; CDR3nt: TGCAGTGCTAGAGAAAGGACAGGGGGGGACTTGAACACTGAAGCTTTCTTT
abundance: NA; d_gene: TRBD1; v_gene: TRBV5-1; j_gene: TRBJ2-7; CDR3aa: CASSLAYGQESYEQYF; CDR3nt: TGCGCCAGCAGCTTGGCCTATGGACAGGAGTCCTACGAGCAGTACTTC
abundance: NA; d_gene: NA; v_gene: TRBV7-2; j_gene: TRBJ1-3; CDR3aa: CASSALLGTDSGNTIYF; CDR3nt: TGTGCCAGCAGCGCCTTACTAGGGACGGACTCTGGAAACACCATATATTTT
abundance: NA; d_gene: NA; v_gene: TRBV6-2/TRBV6-3; j_gene: TRBJ2-7; CDR3aa: CASSYGSNYEQYF; CDR3nt: TGTGCCAGCAGTTACGGGTCGAACTACGAGCAGTACTTC
abundance: few; d_gene: TRBD2; v_gene: TRBV6-2/TRBV6-3; j_gene: TRBJ2-1; CDR3aa: CASSQPKTSGLYNEQFF; CDR3nt: TGTGCCAGCAGCCAGCCCAAGACTAGCGGATTATACAATGAGCAGTTCTTC
abundance: few; d_gene: NA; v_gene: TRBV7-9; j_gene: TRBJ1-5; CDR3aa: CASSWGDQPQHF; CDR3nt: TGTGCCAGCAGCTGGGGGGATCAGCCCCAGCATTTT
abundance: NA; d_gene: NA; v_gene: TRBV4-2; j_gene: TRBJ1-1; CDR3aa: CASSQGAISTEAFF; CDR3nt: TGTGCCAGCAGCCAGGGGGCGATTTCCACTGAAGCTTTCTTT
abundance: few; d_gene: NA; v_gene: TRBV11-2; j_gene: TRBJ2-1; CDR3aa: CASSFDIWGAHNEQFF; CDR3nt: TGTGCCAGCAGCTTTGATATCTGGGGGGCCCACAATGAGCAGTTCTTC
abundance: many; d_gene: TRBD1; v_gene: TRBV13; j_gene: TRBJ1-1; CDR3aa: CASSWTGGWDTEAFF; CDR3nt: TGTGCCAGCAGCTGGACAGGGGGTTGGGACACTGAAGCTTTCTTT
abundance: few; d_gene: NA; v_gene: TRBV29-1; j_gene: TRBJ2-7; CDR3aa: CSVEDRVGAQYF; CDR3nt: TGCAGCGTTGAAGATCGGGTAGGAGCGCAGTACTTC
abundance: few; d_gene: NA; v_gene: TRBV7-9; j_gene: TRBJ2-6; CDR3aa: CASSTPRSAPKANVLTF; CDR3nt: TGTGCCAGCAGCACCCCTAGGTCAGCGCCTAAGGCCAACGTCCTGACTTTC
abundance: few; d_gene: TRBD2; v_gene: TRBV7-8; j_gene: TRBJ2-3; CDR3aa: CASSLPAGGPTDTQYF; CDR3nt: TGTGCCAGCAGCCTCCCAGCGGGAGGGCCGACAGATACGCAGTATTTT
abundance: NA; d_gene: NA; v_gene: TRBV5-1; j_gene: TRBJ2-7; CDR3aa: CASSLDSPEQYF; CDR3nt: TGCGCCAGCAGCCTCGACAGCCCCGAGCAGTACTTC
abundance: few; d_gene: NA; v_gene: TRBV12-3/TRBV12-4; j_gene: TRBJ2-4; CDR3aa: CASSRDIAKDIQYF; CDR3nt: TGTGCCAGCAGCCGGGACATCGCCAAGGACATTCAGTACTTC